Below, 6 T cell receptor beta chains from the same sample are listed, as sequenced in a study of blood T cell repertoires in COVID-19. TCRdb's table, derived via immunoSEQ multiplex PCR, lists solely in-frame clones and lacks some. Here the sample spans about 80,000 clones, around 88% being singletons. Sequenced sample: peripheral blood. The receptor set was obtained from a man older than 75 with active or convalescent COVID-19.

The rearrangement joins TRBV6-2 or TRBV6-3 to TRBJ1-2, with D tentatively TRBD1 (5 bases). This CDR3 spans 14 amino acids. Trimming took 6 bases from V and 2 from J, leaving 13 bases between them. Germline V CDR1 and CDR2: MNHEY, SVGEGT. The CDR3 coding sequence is TGTGCCAGCAGCGCCGCGGGGGGGAACTATGGCTACACCTTC. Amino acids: CASSAAGGNYGYTF.

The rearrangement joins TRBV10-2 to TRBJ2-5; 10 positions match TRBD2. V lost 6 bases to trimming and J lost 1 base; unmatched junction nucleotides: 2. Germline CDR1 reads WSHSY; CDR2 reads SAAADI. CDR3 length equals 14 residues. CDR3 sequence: CASRAGGIQETQYF. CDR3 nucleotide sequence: TGCGCCAGCAGAGCGGGAGGGATCCAAGAGACCCAGTACTTC.

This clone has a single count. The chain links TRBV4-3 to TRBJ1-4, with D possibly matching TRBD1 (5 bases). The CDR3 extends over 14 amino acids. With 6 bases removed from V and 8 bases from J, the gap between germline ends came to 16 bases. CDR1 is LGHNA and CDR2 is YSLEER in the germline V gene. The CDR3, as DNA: TGCGCCAGCAGTTTCTTGGGGGGTCAGGAAAAACTGTTTTTT. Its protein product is CASSFLGGQEKLFF.

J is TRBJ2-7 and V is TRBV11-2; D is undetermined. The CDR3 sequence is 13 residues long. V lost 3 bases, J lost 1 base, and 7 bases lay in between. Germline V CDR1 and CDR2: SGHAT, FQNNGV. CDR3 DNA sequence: TGTGCCAGCAGCTTTGCGGAATCCTACGAGCAGTACTTC. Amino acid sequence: CASSFAESYEQYF. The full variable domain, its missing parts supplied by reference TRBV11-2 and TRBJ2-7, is EAGVAQSPRYKIIEKRQSVAFWCNPISGHATLYWYQQILGQGPKLLIQFQNNGVVDDSQLPKDRFSAERLKGVDSTLKIQPAKLEDSAVYLCASSFAESYEQYFGPGTRLTVT.

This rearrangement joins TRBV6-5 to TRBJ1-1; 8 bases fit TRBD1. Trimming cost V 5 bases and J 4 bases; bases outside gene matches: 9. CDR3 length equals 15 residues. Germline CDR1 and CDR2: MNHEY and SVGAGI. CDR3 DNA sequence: TGTGCCAGCAGTACCGGAAGACAGGGGTTCACTGAAGCTTTCTTT. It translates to CASSTGRQGFTEAFF.

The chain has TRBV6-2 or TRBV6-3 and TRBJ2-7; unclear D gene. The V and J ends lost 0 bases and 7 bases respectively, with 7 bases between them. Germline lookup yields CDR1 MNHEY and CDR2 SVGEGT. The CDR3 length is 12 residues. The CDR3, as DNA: TGTGCCAGCAGTTACTCGACAAGTGAGCAGTACTTC. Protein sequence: CASSYSTSEQYF.